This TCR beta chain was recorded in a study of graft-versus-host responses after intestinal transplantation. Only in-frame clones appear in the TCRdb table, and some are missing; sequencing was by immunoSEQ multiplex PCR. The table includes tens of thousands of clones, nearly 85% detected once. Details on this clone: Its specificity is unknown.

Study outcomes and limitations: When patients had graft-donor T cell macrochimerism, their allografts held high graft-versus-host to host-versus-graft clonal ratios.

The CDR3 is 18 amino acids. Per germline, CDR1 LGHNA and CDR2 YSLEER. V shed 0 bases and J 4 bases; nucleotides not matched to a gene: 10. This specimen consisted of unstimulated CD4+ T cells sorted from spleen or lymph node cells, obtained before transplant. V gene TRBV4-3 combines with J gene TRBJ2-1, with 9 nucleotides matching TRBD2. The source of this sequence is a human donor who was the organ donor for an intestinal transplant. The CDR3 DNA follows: TGCGCCAGCAGCCAAGATGTGTTGGTAGCGGGGGTGTACAATGAGCAGTTCTTC. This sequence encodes CASSQDVLVAGVYNEQFF.